The entry below describes one T cell receptor beta chain. Its antigen is as yet unknown. This sample was included in a study of CXCR3-negative and CXCR3-positive naive CD8 T cells. Study-level results: Most assays used freshly isolated PBMCs, as cryopreservation partially reduced CXCR3. Naive subsets had comparable surface CD5, so TRB CDR3 properties gauged TCR strength. Naive cells positive for CXCR3 carried more hydrophobic TRB CDR3s than CXCR3-negative ones.

CD45RO-CCR7+CD27+CD95- characterized naive CD8+ T cells. The study made its TRB cDNA libraries by 5' RACE, adding UMI labels. TCRdb reprocessed the 5' RACE reads and keeps a single row for each CDR3 protein, giving no DNA. Its clone listing holds nearly 90,000 distinct CDR3 sequences. This TCR came from a human donor in good health. Some clones in this sample may be carry-over from other donors' samples. Sequences were obtained from naive CXCR3+ CD8+ T cells from blood. Described subset: CD45RO-CCR7+CD27+CD95- naive CD8+ T cells expressing CXCR3 (TNR3+).

The CDR3 sequence: CASRILQETQYF. V is TRBV5-1 and J is TRBJ2-5. CDR1 is SGHRS, CDR2 YFSETQ, per germline. CDR3 size: 12 residues.